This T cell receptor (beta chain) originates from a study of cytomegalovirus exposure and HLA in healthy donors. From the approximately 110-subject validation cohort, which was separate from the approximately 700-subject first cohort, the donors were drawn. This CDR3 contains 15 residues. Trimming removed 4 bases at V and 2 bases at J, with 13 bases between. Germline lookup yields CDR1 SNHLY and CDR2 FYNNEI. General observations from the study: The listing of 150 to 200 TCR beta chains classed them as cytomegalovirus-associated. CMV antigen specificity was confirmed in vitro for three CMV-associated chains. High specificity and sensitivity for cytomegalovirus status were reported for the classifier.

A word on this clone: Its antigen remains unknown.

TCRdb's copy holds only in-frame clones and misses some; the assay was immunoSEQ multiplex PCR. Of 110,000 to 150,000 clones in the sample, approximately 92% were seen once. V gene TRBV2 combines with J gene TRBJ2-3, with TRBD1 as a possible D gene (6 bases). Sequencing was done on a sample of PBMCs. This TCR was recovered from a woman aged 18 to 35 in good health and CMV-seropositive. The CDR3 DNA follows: TGTGCCAGCAGTGTAGGAACAGGGAACACAGATACGCAGTATTTT. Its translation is CASSVGTGNTDTQYF. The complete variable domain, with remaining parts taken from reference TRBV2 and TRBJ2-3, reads EPEVTQTPSHQVTQMGQEVILRCVPISNHLYFYWYRQILGQKVEFLVSFYNNEISEKSEIFDDQFSVERPDGSNFTLKIRSTKLEDSAMYFCASSVGTGNTDTQYFGPGTRLTVL.